What follows describes a single T cell receptor beta chain. This sample was taken from a study of technical replicates of blood from a few donors. TCRdb keeps only in-frame clones here, not all; method: immunoSEQ multiplex PCR. The sample consists of some 49,000 clones, 90% to 95% of them appearing once. This CDR3 has 16 residues. CDR1 SEHNR and CDR2 FQNEAQ come from the germline V gene (reference sequence). V lost 1 base, J lost 5 bases, and 14 bases lay in between. This receptor was obtained from a human donor in good health. Some clones in this sample may be carry-over from other donors' samples. The chain is built from TRBV7-9 and TRBJ1-4; tentatively, D is TRBD1 (5 bases). Sample: PBMCs. The CDR3 DNA follows: TGTGCCAGCAGCTTAGGAGGGACTCTCGGGAATGAAAAACTGTTTTTT. This sequence encodes CASSLGGTLGNEKLFF.